This T cell receptor beta chain appears in the sequencing data of a study of human T cells and chemical hapten exposure. Study in general: All through the roughly 24-week study, the scalp of each patient received diphenylcyclopropenone doses weekly.

In the authors' methods: Across samples, TCR counts had a median of around 100,000 and ranged from about 20,000 to 750,000. MiXCR, run by TCRdb on the RACE reads, gives a single entry per CDR3 protein. TCRdb, rather than the study authors, made the V and J calls. The repertoire has under 200,000 distinct CDR3 sequences, approximately 29% of them found once; the top ten carry 2.9%. As regards this clonotype: Its antigen is as yet unknown.

Germline trimming cut 4 bases from V and 4 bases from J; bases unmatched to any gene: 6. The CDR3 length is 14 residues. The V gene's germline CDR1 is SGHRS and CDR2 YFSETQ. Time point reported: pre-sensitization, week 0. The treatment here: therapeutic diphenylcyclopropenone sensitization with weekly scalp DPC. Total RNA was isolated from unfractionated whole blood. Study-wide results and caveats: Counts of TCRs above 1 in 1000 frequency stayed unchanged with DPC sensitization.

The chain has TRBV5-1 and TRBJ1-1; 8 bases map to TRBD1. Sequenced material: whole blood, taken in connection with sensitization to the hapten diphenylcyclopropenone (DPC). The sequence came from a woman aged 25 to 39 with alopecia areata. Some clones in this sample may be carry-over from other donors' samples. CDR3 loop: CASSGTGQGTEAFF. The DNA of the CDR3 is TGCGCCAGCAGCGGGACAGGCCAGGGCACTGAAGCTTTCTTT.